The subject of this entry is one TCR beta chain. Its antigen remains unidentified. These data come from a study of cytomegalovirus exposure and HLA in healthy donors. Study results and caveats: Later analysis indicated greater clonal expansion among HLA-associated TCR beta chains than among equally common other chains. Within an earlier analysis, most TCR beta V segments proved productive either about 90% or about 30% of the time.

PCR primers comprised 60 Vbeta and 13 Jbeta primers. Only in-frame clones appear in the TCRdb table, and some are missing; sequencing was by immunoSEQ multiplex PCR. The data contain around 140,000 clones, almost 85% of them singletons. CDR1 LNHDA and CDR2 SQIVND come from the germline V gene (reference sequence). Between the trimmed V and J ends, which lost 6 bases and 0 bases, there was a span of 6 bases. This CDR3 spans 13 amino acids. The clonotype originates from a woman in her sixties in good health and CMV-seropositive. Sample: PBMCs. The chain uses TRBV19 and TRBJ1-3; D is undetermined. CDR3 sequence (DNA): TGTGCCAGTAGCCACGGCTCTGGAAACACCATATATTTT. Amino acids: CASSHGSGNTIYF.